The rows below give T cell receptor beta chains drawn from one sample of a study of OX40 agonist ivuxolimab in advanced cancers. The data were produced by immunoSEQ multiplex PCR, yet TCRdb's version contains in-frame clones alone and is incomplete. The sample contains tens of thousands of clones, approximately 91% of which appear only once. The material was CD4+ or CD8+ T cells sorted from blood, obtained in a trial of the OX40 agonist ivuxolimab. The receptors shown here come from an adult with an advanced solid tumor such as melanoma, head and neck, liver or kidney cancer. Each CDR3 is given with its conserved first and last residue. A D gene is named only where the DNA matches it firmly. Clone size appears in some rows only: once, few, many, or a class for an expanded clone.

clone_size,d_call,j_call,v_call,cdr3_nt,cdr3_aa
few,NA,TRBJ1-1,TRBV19,TGTGCCAGTAGTATAGGGACCGGCACTGAAGCTTTCTTT,CASSIGTGTEAFF
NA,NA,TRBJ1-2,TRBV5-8,TGTGCCAGCAGCCAGGACGACCATTTTTTTGGCTACACCTTC,CASSQDDHFFGYTF
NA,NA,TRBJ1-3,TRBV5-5,TGTGCCAGCAGCCCGCCGGGTAAAGGAAACACCATATATTTT,CASSPPGKGNTIYF
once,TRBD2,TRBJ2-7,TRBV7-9,TGTGCCAGCAGCTTAGGGACTAGCGGGATGCCACCCGAGCAGTACTTC,CASSLGTSGMPPEQYF
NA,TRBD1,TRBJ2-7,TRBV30,TGTGCCTGGAGCTCGACAGGGCGCGAGCAGTACTTC,CAWSSTGREQYF
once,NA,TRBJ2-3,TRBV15,TGTGCCACCAGCAGGGGTGATTACCCCGCTAGCCATACGCAGTATTTT,CATSRGDYPASHTQYF
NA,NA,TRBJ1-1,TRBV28,TGTGCCAGCAGTACCGCGAACACTGAAGCTTTCTTT,CASSTANTEAFF
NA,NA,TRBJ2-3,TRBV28,TGTGCCAGCAGTTTACTGGTAGCATCCCTCTATACGCAGTATTTT,CASSLLVASLYTQYF
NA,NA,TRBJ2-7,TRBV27,TGTGCCAGCAGTTTTCCCCTCGGACGAAGGATCTACGAGCAGTACTTC,CASSFPLGRRIYEQYF
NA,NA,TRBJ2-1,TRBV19,TGTGCCAGTACCCCCCGGAGGGTAGTAAGCAATGAGCAGTTCTTC,CASTPRRVVSNEQFF
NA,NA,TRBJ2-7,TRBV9,TGTGCCAGCAGCCCCAGTGGAGACGACGAGCAGTACTTC,CASSPSGDDEQYF
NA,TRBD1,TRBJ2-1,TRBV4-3,TGCGCCAGCAGCCACTGGACAGGGGACAATGAGCAGTTCTTC,CASSHWTGDNEQFF
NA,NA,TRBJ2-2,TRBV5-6,TGTGCCAGCAGCTCGGCGAACACCGGGGAGCTGTTTTTT,CASSSANTGELFF
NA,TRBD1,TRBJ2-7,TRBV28,TGTGCCAGCAGTTTATTTGTGCAGGGGGCCTACGAGCAGTACTTC,CASSLFVQGAYEQYF
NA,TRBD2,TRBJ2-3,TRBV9,TGTGCCAGCAGCCAAGACGGGGCTAGCGGGAGCACAGATACGCAGTATTTT,CASSQDGASGSTDTQYF
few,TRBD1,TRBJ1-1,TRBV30,TGTGCCTGGAGTTCGGACAGGTATGAAGCTTTCTTT,CAWSSDRYEAFF
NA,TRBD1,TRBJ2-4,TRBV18,TGTGCCAGCTCGCGACAGGGGATCCCACCAAACATTCAGTACTTC,CASSRQGIPPNIQYF
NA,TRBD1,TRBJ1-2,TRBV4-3,TGCGCCAGCAGCCAAGATGGGGCCAGGGGGCGATTGGGCTACACCTTC,CASSQDGARGRLGYTF
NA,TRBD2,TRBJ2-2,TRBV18,TGTGCCAGCTCATCCTGGGCTAGCGGGACCAACACCGGGGAGCTGTTTTTT,CASSSWASGTNTGELFF
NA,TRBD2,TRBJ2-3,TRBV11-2,TGTGCCAGCAGCATTAGCGGGAGGGGAGCAGATACGCAGTATTTT,CASSISGRGADTQYF
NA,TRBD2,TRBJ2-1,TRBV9,TGTGCCAGCAGCGTAGTTTCAGCGGGAGGGCCCTACAATGAGCAGTTCTTC,CASSVVSAGGPYNEQFF
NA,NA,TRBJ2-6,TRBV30,TGTGCCTGTCGGATCGGATCTGGGGCCAACGTCCTGACTTTC,CACRIGSGANVLTF
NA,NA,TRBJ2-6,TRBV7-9,TGTGCCAGCAGCTTCTGGGGGTCTGGGGCCAACGTCCTGACTTTC,CASSFWGSGANVLTF
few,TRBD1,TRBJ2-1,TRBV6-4,TGTGCCAGCAGTGAGTCTTCGACAGGGGGCAATGAGCAGTTCTTC,CASSESSTGGNEQFF
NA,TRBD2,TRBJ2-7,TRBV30,TGTGCCTGCCTCCCCTTGGGAGCGGGAGACGAGCAGTACTTC,CACLPLGAGDEQYF
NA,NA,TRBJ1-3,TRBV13,TGTGCCAGCAGCTTAGTGGGGGGCCAAGGTGGAAACACCATATATTTT,CASSLVGGQGGNTIYF
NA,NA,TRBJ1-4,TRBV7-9,TGTGCCAGCACCACTGGGGACGGTGATGAAAAACTGTTTTTT,CASTTGDGDEKLFF
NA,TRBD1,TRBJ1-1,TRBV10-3,TGTGCCATCAGAGATGACAGGGGAGAAGCTTTCTTT,CAIRDDRGEAFF